Following are 2 T cell receptor beta chains from one sample sequenced in a study of blood T cell repertoires in COVID-19. Measured with immunoSEQ multiplex PCR; TCRdb has only the in-frame clones, and not every one. The sample gives 97,000 or so clones, around nine tenths of which show up once; about 1.8% is in the top ten. Sequenced input: peripheral blood. Receptors were obtained from a man between 60 and 75 years old with acute or convalescent COVID-19.

The chain links TRBV5-1 to TRBJ1-1; D not certain. Germline V lookup: CDR1 SGHRS, CDR2 YFSETQ. CDR3 length: 14 amino acids. The V end lost 0 bases, the J end lost 5 bases, and 11 bases lay between the germline ends. CDR3 DNA sequence: TGCGCCAGCAGCTTGGGGGTGGTCGGGACTGAAGCTTTCTTT. Protein product: CASSLGVVGTEAFF.

This chain links TRBV5-1 with TRBJ1-1, with 8 bases identical to TRBD1. Unmatched junction bases numbered 6, after V lost 4 bases and J lost 4 bases. This CDR3 comprises 14 residues. Germline loops: CDR1 SGHRS, CDR2 YFSETQ. CDR3 DNA: TGCGCCAGCAGCATGACAGGGGTGTTCACTGAAGCTTTCTTT. Translating gives CASSMTGVFTEAFF.